This T cell receptor beta chain derives from a study of blood T cell repertoires in COVID-19. Across the whole study: Some COVID-19 samples were acute and others convalescent; all came from the United States, Italy and Spain. T cells, B-cell-depleted T cells, or PBMCs provided the cDNA or gDNA that served as material.

There are 17 residues in the CDR3. Germline assignment: CDR1 SGHAT and CDR2 FQNNGV. Trimming removed 0 bases at V and 5 bases at J, with 19 bases between. Libraries were prepared by immunoSEQ multiplex PCR; TCRdb keeps only in-frame clonotypes and omits some of them. The sample consists of 120,000 to 150,000 clones, roughly 88% of them appearing once. V usage is TRBV11-2 and J usage is TRBJ2-5, with a weak D call TRBD2 (6 bases). The source material was peripheral blood. The receptor was isolated from a woman aged 50 to 65 in a cohort sampled during active or convalescent COVID-19. The CDR3 reads CASSLDLPSANLETQYF. CDR3 nucleotide sequence: TGTGCCAGCAGCTTAGATCTCCCTAGCGCAAACCTGGAGACCCAGTACTTC.